This is a list of T cell receptor beta chains from one sample in a study of cytomegalovirus exposure and HLA in healthy donors. TCRdb keeps only in-frame clones here, not all; method: immunoSEQ multiplex PCR. The sample has about 140,000 clones, approximately 72% seen once. Source material: PBMCs. All receptors derive from an older woman in good health and CMV-seronegative. CDR3s leave out the opening cysteine and the closing phenylalanine or tryptophan. The order of the fields is V gene, J gene, CDR3 length, CDR3 protein.

TRBV7-9	TRBJ1-1	11	ASSSGTGDEAF
TRBV9	TRBJ2-1	13	ASSVTESSYNEQF
TRBV11-1	TRBJ2-1	11	ASSLGLYNEQF
TRBV7-2	TRBJ1-6	14	ASSLVQGRTGSPLH
TRBV7-2	TRBJ2-1	13	ASSTVQGGYNEQF
TRBV5-5	TRBJ2-3	12	ASSFDTGTDTQY
TRBV7-8	TRBJ1-1	11	ASTGEFNTEAF
TRBV19	TRBJ2-7	11	ASSILQDYEQY
TRBV6-5	TRBJ2-1	13	ASSPSGRTYNEQF
TRBV7-2	TRBJ2-7	12	ASSLVSGYDEQY
TRBV6-6	TRBJ2-3	12	ASSYSTGTDTQY
TRBV5-1	TRBJ2-3	13	ASSPWGVSTDTQY
TRBV9	TRBJ2-6	16	ASSVRQEKDSGANVLT
TRBV5-1	TRBJ2-3	14	ASSEGLLHSTDTQY
TRBV11-2	TRBJ2-7	13	ASSLDVGQGIKQY
TRBV7-2	TRBJ1-4	13	ASSLFPSGGEKLF
TRBV12-5	TRBJ1-5	14	ASARQEVAGNQPQH
TRBV9	TRBJ1-1	13	ASSVGWGQNTEAF
TRBV5-6	TRBJ2-7	11	ASSAGRGREQY
TRBV21-1	TRBJ2-1	18	ASSKVRVRTSGRDYNEQF
TRBV28	TRBJ1-1	14	ASGPVSGYMNTEAF
TRBV11-3	TRBJ1-5	13	ASSLDDRVDQPQH
TRBV6-6	TRBJ1-1	13	ASSYSSGMNTEAF
TRBV6-5	TRBJ2-2	13	ASSSSGTSTGELF
TRBV28	TRBJ2-5	13	ASSPRTRPKETQY
TRBV7-6	TRBJ2-7	12	ASSRLYSSYEQY
TRBV7-2	TRBJ2-3	12	ASWRGPSTDTQY
TRBV7-2	TRBJ1-1	13	ASSPRTGKVTEAF
TRBV28	TRBJ2-1	14	ASTVGGVIGLGEQF
TRBV27	TRBJ1-2	16	ASSLLGAGVLNSYGYT
TRBV2	TRBJ2-7	10	ASSAAGYEQY
TRBV6-5	TRBJ2-1	14	ASSYRLEGSRNEQF
TRBV28	TRBJ2-2	11	ASLEGNTGELF
TRBV6-5	TRBJ1-1	10	ASSYGAGLAF
TRBV4-2	TRBJ2-7	11	ASSQVRGGLQY
TRBV7-2	TRBJ2-7	12	ASTGGGSSYEQY
TRBV5-1	TRBJ2-5	12	ASSPGTVEEAQY
TRBV11-2	TRBJ2-3	12	ASRAGGATDTQY
TRBV2	TRBJ1-6	13	ASSLSGGPNSPLH
TRBV4-1	TRBJ2-1	13	ASSPRTSAYNEQF